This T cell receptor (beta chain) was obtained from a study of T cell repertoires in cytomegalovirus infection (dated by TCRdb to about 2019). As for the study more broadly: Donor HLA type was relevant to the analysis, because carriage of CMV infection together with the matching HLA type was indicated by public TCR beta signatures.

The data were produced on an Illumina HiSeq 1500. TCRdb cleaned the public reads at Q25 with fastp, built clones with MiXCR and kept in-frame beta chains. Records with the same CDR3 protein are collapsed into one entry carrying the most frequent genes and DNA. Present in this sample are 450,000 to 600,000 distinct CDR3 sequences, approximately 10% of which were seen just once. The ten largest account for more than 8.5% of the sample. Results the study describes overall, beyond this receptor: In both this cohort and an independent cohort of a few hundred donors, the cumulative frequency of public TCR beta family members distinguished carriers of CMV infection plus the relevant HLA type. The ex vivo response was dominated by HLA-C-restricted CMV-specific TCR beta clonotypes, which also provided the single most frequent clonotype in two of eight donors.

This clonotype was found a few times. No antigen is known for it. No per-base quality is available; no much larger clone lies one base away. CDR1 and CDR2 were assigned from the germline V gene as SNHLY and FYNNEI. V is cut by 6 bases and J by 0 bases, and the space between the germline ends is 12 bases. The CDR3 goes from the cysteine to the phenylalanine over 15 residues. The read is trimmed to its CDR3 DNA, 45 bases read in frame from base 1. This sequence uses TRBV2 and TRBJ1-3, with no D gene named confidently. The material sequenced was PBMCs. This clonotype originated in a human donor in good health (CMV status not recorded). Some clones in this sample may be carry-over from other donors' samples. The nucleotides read TGTGCCAGCAGAAGCGGAAAGGGCTCTGGAAACACCATATATTTT. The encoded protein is CASRSGKGSGNTIYF.